This T cell receptor (beta chain) stems from a study of T cells in Graves' hyperthyroidism and ophthalmopathy. To note about this clonotype: Its antigen is undetermined.

Trimming removed 6 bases from V and 0 bases from J, with 24 bases in between. The germline V gene encodes CDR1 SNHLY and CDR2 FYNNEI. This CDR3 is 18 amino acids long. TCR beta CDR3 regions were amplified from RNA. The HTBI primer set drove a first-round RT-PCR of the TCR CDR3. TCRdb redid the calling of the multiplex PCR reads with MiXCR, one entry per CDR3 protein. Found here are about 570,000 distinct CDR3 sequences, around 42% of them singletons; the top ten hold under 20%. Study-wide results and caveats: Most thyroid-expanded clonotypes above 0.001 were also found in blood. Ophthalmopathy stood apart from stable hyperthyroidism in a 13 V-J model. Ophthalmopathy was identified by the model a median roughly six months ahead of onset.

Patients having uncontrolled infection, another autoimmune disease, pregnancy or lactation were not included. The sample was peripheral blood or thyroid tissue (not recorded which). This chain links TRBV2 with TRBJ2-7; D call uncertain. This clonotype was sampled from an adult woman with Graves' disease, either hyperthyroidism or ophthalmopathy (not recorded which). DNA of the CDR3: TGTGCCAGCAGCAGCTTCGTGGCGGCAAAGGGCACCTCCTACGAGCAGTACTTC. It specifies CASSSFVAAKGTSYEQYF.